A selection of T cell receptor beta chains follows, all from one sample in a study of blood T cells in healthy people across ages. TCRdb re-called the 5' RACE reads through MiXCR, storing one row per CDR3 protein. The sample records under 850,000 distinct CDR3 sequences, around 36% being singletons. Material: blood. The receptor source for this set is a man younger than 30 in good health. Each CDR3 is given without its conserved first and last residue. Each record gives: V gene, CDR3 protein.

V: TRBV4-3; CDR3: ASSQDRKGDNEKLF
V: TRBV9; CDR3: ASYNSQTGEVGGYT
V: TRBV20-1; CDR3: SARGAALIRTDTQY
V: TRBV12-3/TRBV12-4; CDR3: ASSATGGSGYT
V: TRBV12-3/TRBV12-4; CDR3: ASSITGSPEAF
V: TRBV27; CDR3: ASSLGAPNEQF
V: TRBV6-2/TRBV6-3; CDR3: ASRIVVGPGGSYNEQF
V: TRBV7-2; CDR3: ASSSPGQGVYGYT
V: TRBV7-9; CDR3: ASSPALAGVNYGYT
V: TRBV20-1; CDR3: SAREGGQF
V: TRBV30; CDR3: AGTVKGDTQY
V: TRBV4-3; CDR3: ASSQDPRGDPYNEQF
V: TRBV28; CDR3: ASGDRSSYNEQY
V: TRBV7-9; CDR3: ASSLAVKGARTEAF
V: TRBV6-2/TRBV6-3; CDR3: ASRDPGTGASEQY
V: TRBV20-1; CDR3: SARDPQANTEAF
V: TRBV12-3/TRBV12-4; CDR3: ASIPGLTTDTEY
V: TRBV18; CDR3: ASSPRQVEAF
V: TRBV27; CDR3: ASTDRDGETQY
V: TRBV2; CDR3: ASSAATGNYGYT
V: TRBV12-3/TRBV12-4; CDR3: ASRPRGDTEAF
V: TRBV27; CDR3: ASSPRQGLSADTRY
V: TRBV4-1; CDR3: ASSLPSGGVVDTQY
V: TRBV7-2; CDR3: ASSSPGLASYEQY
V: TRBV27; CDR3: ASGATGTYGYT
V: TRBV4-2; CDR3: ASSQSRTGGRGYT
V: TRBV6-2/TRBV6-3; CDR3: ASSLGANGEQY
V: TRBV12-3/TRBV12-4; CDR3: ASKEGRLDGYT
V: TRBV19; CDR3: ASSAGQDLMDTEAF
V: TRBV7-2; CDR3: ASSSGVGVSEQY
V: TRBV28; CDR3: ASSSIIPAYEQY
V: TRBV6-2/TRBV6-3; CDR3: ASSYHILRPTYNEQY
V: TRBV4-3; CDR3: ASSQGEGTETQY
V: TRBV20-1; CDR3: SASGRVSGWEQY
V: TRBV7-2; CDR3: ASSLKGSRGESHEQF
V: TRBV3-1; CDR3: ASGQLSDGGYT
V: TRBV27; CDR3: ASSLTVYYEQY
V: TRBV27; CDR3: ASSLSLDTAEKY
V: TRBV3-1; CDR3: ASSQVQDTQY
V: TRBV20-1; CDR3: SAGTVAYNSPLH
V: TRBV21-1; CDR3: ASSLMELTSTDTQY
V: TRBV29-1; CDR3: SAIAGALYEQY
V: TRBV2; CDR3: ASGTGSNTGELF
V: TRBV7-2; CDR3: ASTLGTAVRTLH
V: TRBV4-1; CDR3: ASSQIQRDINEQF
V: TRBV7-2; CDR3: ASSLDPGARGYGYT
V: TRBV12-3/TRBV12-4; CDR3: ASSRDRVNSPLH
V: TRBV7-2; CDR3: ASSPPWPSISYEQY